The 27 T cell receptor beta chains below come from one sample, sequenced in a study of vaccination and CD4 T cells after COVID-19. Treatment denoted: approximately 9-day PBMC culture with coronavirus spike peptide pools or control peptides (ViraFEST assay). Researchers used the Oncomine TCR Beta short-read assay to sequence DNA from cultured CD4+ T cells. One entry per CDR3 protein results from TCRdb running MiXCR on the PCR reads. Of about 10,000 distinct CDR3 sequences listed, roughly half are singletons. The antigens these receptors bind are not known. Sequencing was carried out using CD4+ T cells from blood, cultured in vitro. These receptors were collected from a human donor who had recovered from COVID-19.

This clonotype was counted a few times. This chain uses TRBV7-2 with TRBJ1-5, with a tentative D call TRBD1 (6 bases). Germline assignment: CDR1 SGHTA and CDR2 FQGNSA. Trimming pared 5 bases from V and 2 bases from J, leaving 16 bases between. This CDR3 comprises 16 residues. The CDR3 here is CASSEQGLLRNQPQHF. As DNA, the CDR3 is TGTGCCAGCAGCGAACAGGGATTACTTCGCAATCAGCCCCAGCATTTT. Full variable domain (outside the CDR3, taken from reference TRBV7-2 and TRBJ1-5): GAGVSQSPSNKVTEKGKDVELRCDPISGHTALYWYRQSLGQGLEFLIYFQGNSAPDKSGLPSDRFSAERTGGSVSTLTIQRTQQEDSAVYLCASSEQGLLRNQPQHFGDGTRLSIL.

This clonotype turned up a few times. The V call is TRBV7-2, the J call TRBJ2-5; 7 nucleotides match TRBD2. The germline V gene encodes CDR1 SGHTA and CDR2 FQGNSA. Unmatched junction bases numbered 10, after V lost 5 bases and J lost 10 bases. The CDR3 covers 13 residues. Written as DNA, the CDR3 is TGTGCCAGCAGCGCCAAGACTAGCCTGGACCAGTACTTC. It yields the protein CASSAKTSLDQYF.

The chain is built from TRBV20-1 and TRBJ1-1; D is undetermined. There are 11 residues in the CDR3. V was clipped by 5 bases and J by 12 bases, with 16 bases between them. Germline V CDR1 and CDR2: DFQATT, SNEGSKA (reference sequence). The CDR3 DNA is TGCAGTGCTTTCCGGGCCATAATGCCTTTCTTT. This sequence encodes CSAFRAIMPFF.

The rearrangement links TRBV23-1 to TRBJ2-3; 7 bases line up with TRBD1. TRBV23-1 is an ORF, and what it does is uncertain. J was trimmed by 4 bases and V by 3 bases; bases with no gene match: 7. There are 15 residues in the CDR3. In DNA, the CDR3 is TGCGCCAGCAGTCACTCTGGGACAGTTCCAGATACGCAGTATTTT. It is translated as CASSHSGTVPDTQYF.

This clonotype was seen a handful of times. The gene calls are TRBV6-1 and TRBJ1-1; D perhaps matches TRBD1 (5 bases). The germline gives CDR1 MNHNS, CDR2 SASEGT. V was cut by 6 bases and J by 0 bases, with 11 bases left in between. This CDR3 region has 14 residues. For the CDR3, the DNA is TGTGCCAGCAGCGAAAGACAGCTGAACACTGAAGCTTTCTTT. Translation gives CASSERQLNTEAFF.

The chain is built from TRBV19 and TRBJ2-7; 11 nucleotides line up with TRBD1. Germline lookup yields CDR1 LNHDA and CDR2 SQIVND (reference sequence). V trimming: 3 bases; J trimming: 6 bases; junction bases outside the gene matches: 7. The CDR3 consists of 15 residues. CDR3 in amino acids: CASSIVGQGAGEQYF. As DNA, the CDR3 is TGTGCCAGTAGTATTGTCGGACAGGGGGCTGGCGAGCAGTACTTC.

The genes are TRBV6-5 and TRBJ2-7, with D perhaps matching TRBD1 (7 bases). CDR3 length: 16 residues. Germline CDR1 reads MNHEY; CDR2 reads SVGAGI. The V gene lost 4 bases and the J gene lost 7 bases, with 23 bases spanning the gap. The DNA for the CDR3 is TGTGCCAGCAGTTTTGACAGACAGGGAGGTAGGGTGGAGCAGTACTTC. It specifies CASSFDRQGGRVEQYF.

The gene calls are TRBV5-1 and TRBJ2-2; 7 positions agree with TRBD1. The CDR3 runs 16 residues. The V gene end was trimmed by 3 bases and the J gene end by 5 bases; junction bases not matched to a gene: 10. The germline CDR1 and CDR2 sequences are SGHRS and YFSETQ. In DNA, the CDR3 is TGCGCCAGCAGCTCCCAGGGGGTTAGAAGAACCGGGGAGCTGTTTTTT. It codes for CASSSQGVRRTGELFF.

The rearrangement uses TRBV14 and TRBJ1-1; no definite D call. V was pared by 0 bases and J by 5 bases, with 19 bases between. CDR3 length: 17 residues. CDR1 is SGHDN and CDR2 is FVKESK in the germline V gene. In nucleotides, the CDR3 is TGTGCCAGCAGCCAAGACAAATTATATAGGGCTTGGACTGAAGCTTTCTTT. Translated, it gives CASSQDKLYRAWTEAFF. The full variable domain, in which reference TRBV14 and TRBJ1-1 provide the parts outside the CDR3, is EAGVTQFPSHSVIEKGQTVTLRCDPISGHDNLYWYRRVMGKEIKFLLHFVKESKQDESGMPNNRFLAERTGGTYSTLKVQPAELEDSGVYFCASSQDKLYRAWTEAFFGQGTRLTVV.

This clonotype was counted once. J is TRBJ2-7 and V is TRBV6-5; D tentatively reads TRBD1 or TRBD2 (5 bases each). Per the germline V gene, CDR1 is MNHEY and CDR2 is SVGAGI. Trimming left V 4 bases short and J 4 bases short, with 5 bases between. The CDR3 extends over 11 amino acids. In DNA, the CDR3 is TGTGCCAGCAGTTGGGGGTACGAGCAGTACTTC. It is translated as CASSWGYEQYF.

The chain uses TRBV29-1 and TRBJ1-2; D is ambiguous. The length of the CDR3 is 13 residues. The germline V gene encodes CDR1 SQVTM and CDR2 ANQGSEA. Trimming removed 5 bases at V and 0 bases at J, with 10 bases between. CDR3 protein: CSVSVGPNYGYTF. The CDR3 DNA follows: TGCAGCGTTTCTGTGGGCCCTAACTATGGCTACACCTTC.

This sequence joins TRBV7-2 and TRBJ2-7, with TRBD2 matching over 9 bases. J lost 6 bases, V lost 5 bases, and 17 bases had no gene match. The CDR3 length is 17 residues. Germline-derived CDR1 and CDR2 are SGHTA and FQGNSA. In nucleotides, the CDR3 is TGTGCCAGCAGCGCCTACGGGGGCGCGGGAGGGGTAAGCGAGCAGTACTTC. Translating gives CASSAYGGAGGVSEQYF.

The chain carries TRBV20-1 and TRBJ2-1; D not certain. Germline V gene lookup returns CDR1 DFQATT and CDR2 SNEGSKA (reference sequence). The CDR3 runs 12 residues. The CDR3 spells CSVGRYHNEQFF. CDR3 in DNA: TGCAGCGTCGGTAGGTACCACAATGAGCAGTTCTTC.

V usage is TRBV5-4 and J usage is TRBJ1-6, with TRBD1 as a possible D gene (5 bases). The CDR3 is made up of 14 amino acids. Trimming stripped 5 bases from V and 7 bases from J, with 13 bases between. Germline V gene lookup returns CDR1 SGHNT and CDR2 YYREEE (reference sequence). This CDR3 is CASSSDIRNSPLHF. In DNA form, the CDR3 reads TGTGCCAGCAGTTCGGACATTAGGAATTCACCCCTCCACTTT.

This clonotype occurred a few times. The chain employs TRBV2 and TRBJ1-6, with a weak D call TRBD1 (5 bases). The CDR3 extends over 15 amino acids. Germline-derived CDR1 and CDR2 are SNHLY and FYNNEI. V shed 5 bases and J shed 0 bases, with 8 bases lying between them. In DNA, the CDR3 is TGTGCCAGCAGTCAGACAGTCTCCTATAATTCACCCCTCCACTTT. Translation gives CASSQTVSYNSPLHF.

The chain is built from TRBV5-8 and TRBJ2-3; D gene uncertain. Germline V CDR1 and CDR2: SGHTS, YDEGEE. The CDR3 is 13 residues long. V was cut by 0 bases and J by 3 bases, with 5 bases left in between. The CDR3 nucleotides are TGTGCCAGCAGCTTGGGTTGGACAGATACGCAGTATTTT. As protein: CASSLGWTDTQYF.

The chain is built from TRBV7-2 and TRBJ1-1; no definite D call. Germline loops: CDR1 SGHTA, CDR2 FQGNSA. The V end was cut by 6 bases, the J end by 2 bases, with 7 bases between. The CDR3 covers 12 residues. CDR3 bases: TGTGCCAGCAGACTTAGTAACACTGAAGCTTTCTTT. Protein product: CASRLSNTEAFF. Variable domain in full (rest from reference TRBV7-2 and TRBJ1-1): GAGVSQSPSNKVTEKGKDVELRCDPISGHTALYWYRQSLGQGLEFLIYFQGNSAPDKSGLPSDRFSAERTGGSVSTLTIQRTQQEDSAVYLCASRLSNTEAFFGQGTRLTVV.

The chain joins TRBV6-1 to TRBJ1-5, with D perhaps TRBD1 (5 bases). The germline V gene has CDR1 MNHNS and CDR2 SASEGT. This CDR3 spans 16 amino acids. Trimming pared 2 bases from V and 0 bases from J, leaving 11 bases between. The CDR3 coding sequence is TGTGCCAGCAGTGAATTTGGGGCAAATAGCAATCAGCCCCAGCATTTT. Its protein is CASSEFGANSNQPQHF.

This clonotype has more than one count but fewer than ten. V and J are TRBV5-1 and TRBJ1-2; 10 positions agree with TRBD1. The germline gives CDR1 SGHRS, CDR2 YFSETQ. V shed 4 bases and J 8 bases; nucleotides not matched to a gene: 8. The CDR3 runs to 14 residues. CDR3 bases: TGCGCCAGCAGCGGAACCGGGACAGGGGAAGGCTACACCTTC. It translates to CASSGTGTGEGYTF.

V and J are TRBV11-2 and TRBJ1-1, with D possibly TRBD1 on 5 matching bases. The CDR3 is 14 residues long. The germline V gene has CDR1 SGHAT and CDR2 FQNNGV. V lost 1 base and J 3 bases, leaving 9 bases between the germline ends. DNA of the CDR3: TGTGCCAGCAGCTTAGGGGGGGATCACACTGAAGCTTTCTTT. It yields the protein CASSLGGDHTEAFF.

The V gene is TRBV20-1, the J gene TRBJ2-5; D remains unclear. V was cut by 5 bases and J by 2 bases, with 3 bases left in between. CDR3 length equals 10 residues. Per germline, CDR1 DFQATT and CDR2 SNEGSKA (reference sequence). CDR3 nucleotide sequence: TGCAGTGCTGAGCAAGAGACCCAGTACTTC. Protein product: CSAEQETQYF.

The gene calls are TRBV6-1 and TRBJ1-1; no firm D call. Trimming took off 7 bases at V and 1 base at J, with 10 bases between the two ends. This CDR3 has 13 residues. Germline V gives CDR1 MNHNS, CDR2 SASEGT. Written as DNA, the CDR3 is TGTGCCAGCAAGACCCTTGGGAACACTGAAGCTTTCTTT. Protein sequence: CASKTLGNTEAFF.

The V and J genes are TRBV19 and TRBJ1-6; D is possibly TRBD1 (5 bases). V was shortened by 6 bases and J by 10 bases, with 16 bases between the two germline ends. Germline V gene lookup returns CDR1 LNHDA and CDR2 SQIVND (reference sequence). The length of the CDR3 is 14 residues. Written as DNA, the CDR3 is TGTGCCAGTAGAATGGAGGGGCAGCGGTCACCCCTCCACTTT. Its protein product is CASRMEGQRSPLHF. The full variable domain, with the rest looked up from reference TRBV19 and TRBJ1-6, is DGGITQSPKYLFRKEGQNVTLSCEQNLNHDAMYWYRQDPGQGLRLIYYSQIVNDFQKGDIAEGYSVSREKKESFPLTVTSAQKNPTAFYLCASRMEGQRSPLHFGNGTRLTVT.

The chain joins TRBV19 to TRBJ1-5; TRBD1 might be the D (5 bases). The length of the CDR3 is 12 residues. Deletions cut 7 bases from V and 4 bases from J, with 8 bases between. Germline lookup yields CDR1 LNHDA and CDR2 SQIVND (reference sequence). CDR3 loop: CASKSGNQPQHF. CDR3 coding DNA: TGTGCCAGTAAGTCAGGGAATCAGCCCCAGCATTTT.

The chain links TRBV25-1 to TRBJ1-2, with 7 bases that match TRBD1. The CDR3 covers 15 residues. Germline assignment: CDR1 MGHDK and CDR2 SYGVNS. Trimming at V came to 5 bases and at J to 8 bases, leaving 14 bases not matched to a gene. For the CDR3, the DNA is TGTGCCAGCAGTATCAGGGGGACTTTTCCGGGAGGCTACACCTTC. This sequence encodes CASSIRGTFPGGYTF.

V and J are TRBV2 and TRBJ2-1; TRBD2 matches 16 bases. Germline V lookup: CDR1 SNHLY, CDR2 FYNNEI. The CDR3 loop spans 16 amino acids. V lost 8 bases and J lost 2; bases outside the gene matches: 3. The CDR3 DNA sequence: TGTGCCAGCGCAGGGACTAGCGGGAGGGCCTACAATGAGCAGTTCTTC. Its translation: CASAGTSGRAYNEQFF. Variable domain in full (rest from reference TRBV2 and TRBJ2-1): EPEVTQTPSHQVTQMGQEVILRCVPISNHLYFYWYRQILGQKVEFLVSFYNNEISEKSEIFDDQFSVERPDGSNFTLKIRSTKLEDSAMYFCASAGTSGRAYNEQFFGPGTRLTVL.

This clonotype was observed a few times. The rearrangement links TRBV2 to TRBJ1-2; TRBD1 aligns across 9 bases. Germline values: CDR1 SNHLY, CDR2 FYNNEI. J lost 8 bases, V lost 8 bases, and 9 bases had no gene match. This CDR3 has 13 amino acids. The CDR3 DNA reads as TGTGCCAGCCAGCTACAGGGGGCGATAGGCTACACCTTC. It is translated as CASQLQGAIGYTF. Combining the CDR3 with reference TRBV2 and TRBJ1-2 gives the whole variable domain EPEVTQTPSHQVTQMGQEVILRCVPISNHLYFYWYRQILGQKVEFLVSFYNNEISEKSEIFDDQFSVERPDGSNFTLKIRSTKLEDSAMYFCASQLQGAIGYTFGSGTRLTVV.